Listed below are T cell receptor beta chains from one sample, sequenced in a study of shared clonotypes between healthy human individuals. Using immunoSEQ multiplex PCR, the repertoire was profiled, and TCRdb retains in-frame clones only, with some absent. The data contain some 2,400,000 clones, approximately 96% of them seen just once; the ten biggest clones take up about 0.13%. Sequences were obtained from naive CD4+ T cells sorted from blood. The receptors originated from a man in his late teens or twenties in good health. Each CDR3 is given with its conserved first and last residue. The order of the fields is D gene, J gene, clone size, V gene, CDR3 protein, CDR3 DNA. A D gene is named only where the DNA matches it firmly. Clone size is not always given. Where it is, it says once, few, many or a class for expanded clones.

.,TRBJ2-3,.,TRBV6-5,CASRDGGKGQDTQYF,TGTGCCAGCAGAGATGGGGGGAAGGGGCAGGATACGCAGTATTTT
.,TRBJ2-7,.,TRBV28,CASSLYKGRSAYEQYF,TGTGCCAGCAGTTTATATAAGGGGCGTTCGGCCTACGAGCAGTACTTC
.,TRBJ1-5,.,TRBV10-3,CAISQPNQPQHF,TGTGCCATCAGCCAACCCAATCAGCCCCAGCATTTT
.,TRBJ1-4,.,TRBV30,CAWSVPLPGANEKLFF,TGTGCCTGGAGTGTACCACTGCCGGGAGCTAATGAAAAACTGTTTTTT
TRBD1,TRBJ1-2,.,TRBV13,CASSPDRANYGYTF,TGTGCCAGCAGCCCGGACAGGGCGAACTATGGCTACACCTTC
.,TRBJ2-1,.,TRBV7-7,CASSPVYMDEQFF,TGTGCTAGCAGCCCGGTCTACATGGATGAGCAGTTCTTC
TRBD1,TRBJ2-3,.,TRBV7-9,CASSVTGHPSTDTQYF,TGTGCCAGCAGCGTGACAGGGCATCCTAGCACAGATACGCAGTATTTT
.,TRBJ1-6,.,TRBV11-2,CASSSGPGGGNSPLHF,TGTGCCAGCAGCTCGGGACCGGGGGGGGGTAATTCACCCCTCCACTTT
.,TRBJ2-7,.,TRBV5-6,CASSLSGRAEQYF,TGTGCCAGCAGCTTGTCGGGCAGGGCCGAGCAGTACTTC
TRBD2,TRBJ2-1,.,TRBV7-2,CASSLGRLAGRGSYNEQFF,TGTGCCAGCAGCTTAGGAAGGCTAGCGGGTAGGGGGTCCTACAATGAGCAGTTCTTC
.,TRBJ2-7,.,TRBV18,CASSPGASYEQYF,TGTGCCAGCTCACCCGGGGCCAGCTACGAGCAGTACTTC
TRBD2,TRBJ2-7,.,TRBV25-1,CASSESGTSGSYEQYF,TGTGCCAGCAGTGAATCAGGGACTAGCGGGAGCTACGAGCAGTACTTC
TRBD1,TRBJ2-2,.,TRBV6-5,CASRKGQGGTGELFF,TGTGCCAGCAGAAAAGGACAGGGGGGCACCGGGGAGCTGTTTTTT
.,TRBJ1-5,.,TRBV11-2,CASSLDPPQPQHF,TGTGCCAGCAGCTTAGATCCCCCTCAGCCCCAGCATTTT
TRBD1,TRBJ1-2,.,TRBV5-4,CASSQGADYGYTF,TGTGCCAGCAGCCAGGGGGCGGACTATGGCTACACCTTC
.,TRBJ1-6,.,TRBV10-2,CASSAERTDYNSPLHF,TGCGCCAGCAGTGCGGAGCGCACAGATTATAATTCACCCCTCCACTTT
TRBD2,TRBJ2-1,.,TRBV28,CASSSPGLAGAPPEQFF,TGTGCCAGCAGTTCCCCCGGACTAGCGGGGGCCCCCCCTGAGCAGTTCTTC
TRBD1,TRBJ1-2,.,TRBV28,CASRIQGANYGYTF,TGTGCCAGCAGAATACAGGGGGCAAACTATGGCTACACCTTC
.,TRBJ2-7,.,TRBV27,CASSSYYSTGYEQYF,TGTGCCAGCAGTTCATATTACAGCACAGGCTACGAGCAGTACTTC
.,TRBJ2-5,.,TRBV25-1,CASSISTNQETQYF,TGTGCCAGCAGTATTTCGACAAACCAAGAGACCCAGTACTTC
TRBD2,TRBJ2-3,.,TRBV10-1,CASSDNSGRAPTDTQYF,TGCGCCAGCAGTGATAATAGCGGGAGGGCCCCCACAGATACGCAGTATTTT
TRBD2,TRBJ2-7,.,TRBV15,CATSRDGLAGSYEQYF,TGTGCCACCAGCAGAGATGGGCTAGCGGGATCTTACGAGCAGTACTTC
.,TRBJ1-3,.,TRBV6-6,CASSYSGGGTIYF,TGTGCCAGCAGTTACTCCGGGGGCGGCACCATATATTTT
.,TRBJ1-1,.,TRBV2,CASSVLTVNTEAFF,TGTGCCAGCAGTGTACTGACAGTGAACACTGAAGCTTTCTTT
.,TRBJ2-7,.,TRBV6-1,CASSAPQGVTYEQYF,TGTGCCAGCAGTGCTCCGCAGGGCGTAACCTACGAGCAGTACTTC
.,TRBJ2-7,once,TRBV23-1,CASSGPGHSLYEQYF,TGCGCCAGCAGCGGGCCGGGACACTCGTTATACGAGCAGTACTTC
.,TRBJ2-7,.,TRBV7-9,CASSSQFDEQYF,TGTGCCAGCAGTTCTCAGTTCGACGAGCAGTACTTC
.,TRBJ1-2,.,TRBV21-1,CASRPGGYTF,TGTGCCAGCAGACCCGGGGGCTACACCTTC
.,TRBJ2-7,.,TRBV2,CASSDPRSPEVQYF,TGTGCCAGCAGTGACCCCCGGAGCCCTGAGGTGCAGTACTTC
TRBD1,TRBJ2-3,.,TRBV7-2,CATSGQASTDTQYF,TGTGCCACCTCAGGACAGGCCAGCACAGATACGCAGTATTTT
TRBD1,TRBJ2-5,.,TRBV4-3,CASSQEFARGHGETQYF,TGCGCCAGCAGCCAAGAATTCGCCAGGGGGCATGGTGAGACCCAGTACTTC
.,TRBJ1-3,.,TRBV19,CASSIGSGNTIYF,TGTGCCAGTAGTATAGGATCTGGAAACACCATATATTTT
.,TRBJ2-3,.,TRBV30,CAWGGHIRGDDTQYF,TGTGCCTGGGGCGGGCATATACGGGGCGACGATACGCAGTATTTT
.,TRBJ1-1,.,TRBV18,CASSPLLGGLGTNTEAFF,TGTGCCAGCTCACCTCTTTTGGGGGGACTAGGCACCAACACTGAAGCTTTCTTT
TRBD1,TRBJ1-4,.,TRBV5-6,CASSSPGQGFEKLFF,TGTGCCAGCAGCTCACCGGGACAGGGATTCGAAAAACTGTTTTTT
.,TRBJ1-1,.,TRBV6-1,CASSDESRAGGNTEAFF,TGTGCCAGCAGTGACGAGAGCCGGGCTGGGGGGAACACTGAAGCTTTCTTT
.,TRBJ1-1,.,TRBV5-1,CASSVISGGRTEAFF,TGCGCCAGCAGCGTGATATCCGGGGGGCGTACTGAAGCTTTCTTT
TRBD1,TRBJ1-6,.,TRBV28,CASSLRTGLNSPLHF,TGTGCCAGCAGTCTCCGGACAGGGTTGAATTCACCCCTCCACTTT
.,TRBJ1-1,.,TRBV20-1,CSAIEDTEAFF,TGCAGTGCTATCGAGGACACTGAAGCTTTCTTT
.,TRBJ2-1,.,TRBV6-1,CASTYLELITNEQFF,TGTGCCAGCACTTATCTGGAGCTAATTACTAATGAGCAGTTCTTC
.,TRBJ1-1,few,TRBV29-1,CSAARGNTEAFF,TGCAGCGCAGCCCGGGGGAACACTGAAGCTTTCTTT
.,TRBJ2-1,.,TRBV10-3,CALREDPYNEQFF,TGTGCCTTACGCGAGGATCCGTACAATGAGCAGTTCTTC
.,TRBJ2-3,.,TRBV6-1,CASSDPRWPLYF,TGTGCCAGCAGTGACCCCAGGTGGCCGCTCTATTTT
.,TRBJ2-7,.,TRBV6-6,CASSYAMGGSYEQYF,TGTGCCAGCAGTTACGCAATGGGGGGCTCCTACGAGCAGTACTTC
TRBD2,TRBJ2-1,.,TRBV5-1,CASSWGLAGNEQFF,TGCGCCAGCAGCTGGGGACTAGCGGGCAATGAGCAGTTCTTC
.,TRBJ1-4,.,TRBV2,CASSEQGPLEKLFF,TGTGCCAGCAGTGAGCAGGGCCCCCTCGAAAAACTGTTTTTT
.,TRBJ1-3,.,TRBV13,CASSLGRNTIYF,TGTGCCAGCAGCTTAGGGCGGAACACCATATATTTT
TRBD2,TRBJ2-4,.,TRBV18,CASSPWSLAEENIQYF,TGTGCCAGCTCACCGTGGTCACTAGCGGAGGAAAACATTCAGTACTTC
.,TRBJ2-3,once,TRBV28,CASSTSSSTDTQYF,TGTGCCAGCAGTACATCCTCTAGCACAGATACGCAGTATTTT
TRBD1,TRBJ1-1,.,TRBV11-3,CASSLAGTENTEAFF,TGTGCCAGCAGCTTAGCGGGGACAGAGAACACTGAAGCTTTCTTT
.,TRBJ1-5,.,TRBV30,CAWGPPVLDQPQHF,TGTGCCTGGGGACCCCCGGTGCTGGACCAGCCCCAGCATTTT
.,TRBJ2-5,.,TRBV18,CASSPKGTETQYF,TGTGCCAGCTCACCGAAGGGGACGGAGACCCAGTACTTC
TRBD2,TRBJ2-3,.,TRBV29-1,CSVATSGTDTQYF,TGCAGCGTTGCGACTAGCGGCACAGATACGCAGTATTTT
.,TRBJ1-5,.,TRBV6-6,CASSYGDQPQHF,TGTGCCAGCAGTTACGGAGATCAGCCCCAGCATTTT